This T cell receptor (beta chain) appears in the sequencing data of a study of a mutant IDH1 vaccine in newly diagnosed glioma. In the study overall: Visits designated V12 and V13 were conducted at weeks 35 and 47, respectively.

Time point described: week 35, safety follow-up. Every vaccine dose comprised 300 ug of mutant IDH1 20-mer peptide plus topical imiquimod. In weeks 1, 3, 5, 7, 11, 15, 19 and 23, patients were vaccinated. Sequencing used immunoSEQ multiplex PCR; TCRdb keeps in-frame clones, though not all of them. The sample lists 40,000 to 55,000 clones, around 78% occurring once. The CDR3 covers 15 residues. V dropped 5 bases and J dropped 4 bases, with 15 bases sitting between them. Germline CDR1 is SGHAT and CDR2 is FQNNGV. This clone was seen a handful of times. Its antigen is not identified. The input for sequencing was PBMCs, taken from a glioma patient whose treatment included an IDH1 peptide vaccine. This sequence originates from a man aged 40-49 years with glioma. This rearrangement joins TRBV11-2 to TRBJ2-1; possibly TRBD1 for D (6 bases). CDR3 DNA: TGTGCCAGCAGCCCCAGGGGACGGTTATACAATGAGCAGTTCTTC. It encodes CASSPRGRLYNEQFF.